One and the same sample provided the 27 T cell receptor beta chains below, sequenced in a study of T cell responses to AZD1222 COVID-19 vaccine. This table comes from immunoSEQ multiplex PCR, and its TCRdb copy is limited to in-frame clones, with some not included. The sample includes some 120,000 clones, 80% to 90% of them seen just once. The starting material was peripheral blood, obtained on day 0 of MenACWY control vaccination. These receptors were taken from an adult in good health.

This chain uses TRBV14 with TRBJ1-2; possibly TRBD1 for D (6 bases). This CDR3 is 15 amino acids long. CDR1 is SGHDN, CDR2 FVKESK, per germline. The V and J ends lost 0 bases and 5 bases respectively, with 13 bases between them. CDR3 nucleotide sequence: TGTGCCAGCAGCCAAGACGGGGGCAAAACTTATGGCTACACCTTC. Protein product: CASSQDGGKTYGYTF.

The V and J genes are TRBV5-1 and TRBJ1-4; D ambiguous. Looked up from germline, CDR1 is SGHRS and CDR2 is YFSETQ. V shed 0 bases and J shed 6 bases, with 15 bases lying between them. The CDR3 covers 16 residues. Here the CDR3 reads CASSLGAGPGDEKLFF. The CDR3, as DNA: TGCGCCAGCAGCTTGGGGGCCGGGCCCGGTGATGAAAAACTGTTTTTT.

The V call is TRBV4-1, the J call TRBJ1-1; 8 bases fit TRBD1. Germline V gene lookup returns CDR1 MGHRA and CDR2 YSYEKL. After removal of 4 bases from V and 3 bases from J, the junction contained 4 bases not matched to a gene. The CDR3 contains 14 residues. In nucleotides, the CDR3 is TGCGCCAGCAGCCGGGACAGGACGGACACTGAAGCTTTCTTT. This encodes CASSRDRTDTEAFF.

This chain connects TRBV7-9 to TRBJ1-4; D is ambiguous. V lost 2 bases and J 0 bases, leaving 4 bases between the germline ends. The CDR3 consists of 14 residues. Germline V gene sequence: CDR1 SEHNR, CDR2 FQNEAQ (reference sequence). The CDR3 region is CASSLYTTNEKLFF. As DNA, the CDR3 is TGTGCCAGCAGCTTATATACAACTAATGAAAAACTGTTTTTT.

The chain uses TRBV19 and TRBJ1-4; possibly TRBD1 for D (6 bases). This CDR3 is 17 amino acids long. Germline CDR1 is LNHDA and CDR2 is SQIVND (reference sequence). Trimming took 4 bases from V and 7 from J, leaving 22 bases between them. The CDR3 is CASSKQKQGGRLEKLFF. CDR3 DNA sequence: TGTGCCAGTAGTAAACAGAAACAGGGAGGTCGTCTTGAAAAACTGTTTTTT. Complete variable domain (other parts from reference TRBV19 and TRBJ1-4): DGGITQSPKYLFRKEGQNVTLSCEQNLNHDAMYWYRQDPGQGLRLIYYSQIVNDFQKGDIAEGYSVSREKKESFPLTVTSAQKNPTAFYLCASSKQKQGGRLEKLFFGSGTQLSVL.

The gene calls are TRBV3-1 (or the pseudogene TRBV3-2) and TRBJ1-5; D possibly corresponds to TRBD1 (6 bases). Between the trimmed V and J ends, which lost 4 bases and 4 bases, there was a span of 17 bases. This CDR3 comprises 16 residues. Germline CDR1 and CDR2: LGHDT and YNNKEL (reference sequence). CDR3 coding DNA: TGTGCCAGCAGCCGAGGGACACCAACGGGGAATCAGCCCCAGCATTTT. It specifies CASSRGTPTGNQPQHF.

The rearrangement joins TRBV18 to TRBJ2-7; 10 bases line up with TRBD2. This CDR3 spans 16 amino acids. Trimming at V came to 5 bases and at J to 2 bases, leaving 9 bases not matched to a gene. CDR1 is KGHSH and CDR2 is LQKENI in the germline V gene. CDR3 sequence reads: CASSSRTSGSTYEQYF. The DNA for the CDR3 is TGTGCCAGCTCATCCCGGACTAGCGGATCGACCTACGAGCAGTACTTC.

This clone has more than one count but fewer than ten. This chain uses TRBV6-5 with TRBJ2-4, with TRBD1 matching 10 bases. The V gene end was trimmed by 5 bases and the J gene end by 10 bases; junction bases not matched to a gene: 11. Per the germline V gene, CDR1 is MNHEY and CDR2 is SVGAGI. The CDR3 is 15 amino acids. The CDR3 loop is CASSPPDRGTLIQYF. In nucleotides, the CDR3 is TGTGCCAGCAGTCCTCCGGACAGGGGGACTCTTATTCAGTACTTC.

The chain couples TRBV9 to TRBJ1-1, with D hard to call. Trimming left V 0 bases short and J 4 bases short, with 10 bases between. The V gene's germline CDR1 is SGDLS and CDR2 YYNGEE. CDR3 length: 14 amino acids. In DNA form, the CDR3 reads TGTGCCAGCAGCGTAGATGTGGGGAGCACTGAAGCTTTCTTT. Protein sequence: CASSVDVGSTEAFF.

The rearrangement uses TRBV10-1 and TRBJ2-4; D is ambiguous. Germline V gives CDR1 WNHNN, CDR2 SYGVQD (reference sequence). CDR3 length equals 12 residues. V was clipped by 7 bases and J by 0 bases, with 4 bases between them. The CDR3 spells CASIPAKNIQYF. CDR3 sequence (DNA): TGCGCCAGCATCCCAGCCAAAAACATTCAGTACTTC.

The CDR3 here is CASSLAGLYTDTQYF. Written as DNA, the CDR3 is TGCGCCAGCAGCTTGGCGGGACTTTACACAGATACGCAGTATTTT. The rearrangement links TRBV5-1 to TRBJ2-3, with D tentatively TRBD2 (6 bases). The V gene lost 0 bases and the J gene lost 2 bases, with 10 bases spanning the gap. The CDR3 is made up of 15 amino acids. CDR1 and CDR2 (germline): SGHRS, YFSETQ.

The chain couples TRBV5-5 to TRBJ1-1; perhaps TRBD1 as D (5 bases). Germline CDR1 and CDR2: SGHKS and YYEKEE (reference sequence). The CDR3 spans 16 residues. Trimming shortened V by 0 bases and J by 1 base, and 13 bases separated the two germline ends. CDR3 DNA: TGTGCCAGCAGCTTGGGGCAGGGAATAGCGAACACTGAAGCTTTCTTT. The encoded protein is CASSLGQGIANTEAFF.

This chain uses TRBV29-1 with TRBJ1-1; TRBD1 is a possible D gene (5 bases). Trimming shortened V by 0 bases and J by 3 bases, and 14 bases separated the two germline ends. This CDR3 comprises 15 residues. Germline-derived CDR1 and CDR2 are SQVTM and ANQGSEA. The CDR3 DNA is TGCAGCGTTGAAGAGGAAAGGGGATGGTACACTGAAGCTTTCTTT. As protein: CSVEEERGWYTEAFF.

The chain has TRBV2 and TRBJ1-6; TRBD1 aligns across 11 bases. This CDR3 contains 15 residues. Germline V gene lookup returns CDR1 SNHLY and CDR2 FYNNEI. The J segment lost 9 bases and the V segment lost 4 bases, leaving 5 bases of the junction unmatched. The CDR3 protein is CASSALDRGRSPLHF. The CDR3 nucleotides are TGTGCCAGCAGTGCCTTGGACAGGGGGCGTTCACCCCTCCACTTT.

This clone occurred a few times. This chain uses TRBV6-2 or TRBV6-3 with TRBJ2-3; maybe TRBD2 (6 bases). Germline lookup yields CDR1 MNHEY and CDR2 SVGEGT. The length of the CDR3 is 17 residues. The V and J ends lost 5 bases and 0 bases respectively, with 18 bases between them. As DNA, the CDR3 is TGTGCCAGCAGTCCACCCCCACTAGCAGCTAGCACAGATACGCAGTATTTT. Protein: CASSPPPLAASTDTQYF.

The CDR3 loop reads CASSLEGLVAFTDTQYF. CDR3 in DNA: TGTGCCAGCAGCTTAGAGGGATTGGTAGCATTCACAGATACGCAGTATTTT. This sequence joins TRBV7-2 and TRBJ2-3; D gene uncertain. The V and J ends lost 1 base and 2 bases respectively, with 16 bases between them. The CDR3 consists of 17 residues. Germline loops: CDR1 SGHTA, CDR2 FQGNSA.

The rearrangement links TRBV7-8 to TRBJ1-5; 10 bases map to TRBD1. CDR3 length equals 14 residues. The trim removed 3 bases at V and 4 bases at J, leaving 0 bases unmatched. CDR1 and CDR2 from the germline V gene are SGHVS and FQNEAQ. The CDR3 DNA reads TGTGCCAGCAGCTTGGGACAGGGGAATCAGCCCCAGCATTTT. Translation: CASSLGQGNQPQHF. Full variable domain (rest looked up from reference TRBV7-8 and TRBJ1-5): GAGVSQSPRYKVAKRGQDVALRCDPISGHVSLFWYQQALGQGPEFLTYFQNEAQLDKSGLPSDRFFAERPEGSVSTLKIQRTQQEDSAVYLCASSLGQGNQPQHFGDGTRLSIL.

The CDR3 bases are TGCGCCAGCAGCCAAACTCATAACAGGGGAGACGAGCAGTACTTC. It encodes CASSQTHNRGDEQYF. The V call is TRBV4-1, the J call TRBJ2-7; 7 positions match TRBD1. CDR3 size: 15 residues. J was trimmed by 5 bases and V by 2 bases; bases with no gene match: 9. Per the germline V gene, CDR1 is MGHRA and CDR2 is YSYEKL.

This CDR3 is CASKPWTGSNNSPLHF. CDR3 DNA: TGTGCCAGCAAACCCTGGACGGGATCGAATAATTCACCCCTCCACTTT. The chain links TRBV28 to TRBJ1-6, with D hard to call. Per germline, CDR1 MDHEN and CDR2 SYDVKM. The V and J ends lost 7 bases and 5 bases respectively, with 18 bases between them. The CDR3 has 16 residues.

The chain links TRBV27 to TRBJ1-2; 10 bases fit TRBD1. Germline CDR1 is MNHEY and CDR2 is SMNVEV (reference sequence). V trimming: 4 bases; J trimming: 7 bases; junction bases outside the gene matches: 3. The CDR3 is 13 residues long. The chain's CDR3 is CASSSGTGAGYTF. In nucleotides, the CDR3 is TGTGCCAGCAGTTCCGGGACAGGGGCTGGCTACACCTTC.

The chain carries TRBV28 and TRBJ1-2; 11 positions agree with TRBD1. This CDR3 has 16 amino acids. Losses at the gene ends were 7 bases for V and 8 bases for J; bases not matched to a gene: 15. From germline, CDR1 is MDHEN and CDR2 SYDVKM. The CDR3 spells CASTPGVGQGALGYTF. Here the CDR3 DNA reads TGTGCCAGCACTCCAGGGGTCGGACAGGGGGCGCTGGGCTACACCTTC.

V is TRBV15 and J is TRBJ1-2; the match to TRBD1 covers 7 bases. Trimming took 5 bases from V and 5 from J; bases not matched to a gene: 17. CDR1 is LNHNV, CDR2 YYDKDF, per germline (reference sequence). The CDR3 runs 17 residues. CDR3 loop: CATSFYRQGRGSYGYTF. The CDR3 DNA reads as TGTGCCACCAGCTTTTACCGACAGGGAAGGGGATCTTATGGCTACACCTTC.

The rearrangement joins TRBV7-9 to TRBJ1-1; D remains unclear. This CDR3 region has 12 residues. Germline loops: CDR1 SEHNR, CDR2 FQNEAQ (reference sequence). With 5 bases removed from V and 4 bases from J, the gap between germline ends came to 8 bases. DNA of the CDR3: TGTGCCAGCAGCCCACGTTCCACTGAAGCTTTCTTT. Translated, it gives CASSPRSTEAFF.

This clone was observed a handful of times. The CDR3 DNA is TGTGCCAGCAGCTGGACAGGGGGCGCCGGGAATAACTATGGCTACACCTTC. It translates to CASSWTGGAGNNYGYTF. This chain uses TRBV7-2 with TRBJ1-2; TRBD1 matches at 11 bases. V was pared by 4 bases and J by 1 base, with 8 bases of the junction left unmatched. The CDR3 is 17 residues long. The germline gives CDR1 SGHTA, CDR2 FQGNSA.

In its sample, this clone was seen a few times. V is TRBV28 and J is TRBJ2-7; the match to TRBD1 covers 10 bases. V shed 5 bases and J 3 bases; nucleotides not matched to a gene: 4. This CDR3 has 14 amino acids. Germline V gene lookup returns CDR1 MDHEN and CDR2 SYDVKM. The DNA for the CDR3 is TGTGCCAGCAGTCAGACAGGGGGCTTCTACGAGCAGTACTTC. Its protein is CASSQTGGFYEQYF.

The rearrangement uses TRBV7-9 and TRBJ2-7; D might be TRBD1 or TRBD2, each matching 5 bases. The CDR3 totals 14 residues. Germline values: CDR1 SEHNR, CDR2 FQNEAQ (reference sequence). Deletions cut 2 bases from V and 5 bases from J, with 13 bases between. The DNA for the CDR3 is TGTGCCAGCAGCTTAAGTTCCGGGGCCCACGAGCAGTACTTC. Translated: CASSLSSGAHEQYF.

The chain joins TRBV24-1 to TRBJ1-4; no firm D call. The CDR3 contains 13 residues. Trimming took off 4 bases at V and 7 bases at J, with 9 bases between the two ends. Germline CDR1 reads KGHDR; CDR2 reads SFDVKD. The CDR3, as DNA: TGTGCCACCAGTGACCCCAGGTCTGAAAAACTGTTTTTT. Translated, it gives CATSDPRSEKLFF.